Listed below are T cell receptor beta chains from one sample, sequenced in a study of T cell repertoires in cytomegalovirus infection. The antigens of these receptors remain unknown. TCRdb redid the calling of the reads with MiXCR, one entry per CDR3 protein. The data hold 750,000 to 950,000 distinct CDR3 sequences, with almost 30% observed a single time. The specimen comprised cultured CD8+ T cells from PBMCs, sampled from culture after CMV antigen stimulation. All receptors derive from a human donor in good health (CMV status not recorded). Some clones in this sample may be carry-over from other donors' samples. Both conserved end residues are part of each CDR3. The D gene is left open where the match is weak. Rows give clone size only sometimes, using once, few, many, or a class for an expanded clone.

v_call: TRBV7-2; clone_size: NA; j_call: TRBJ2-6; d_call: NA; cdr3_nt: TGTGCCATGCCCAACTGGTCTGGGGCCAACGTCCTGACTTTC; cdr3_aa: CAMPNWSGANVLTF
v_call: TRBV27; clone_size: few; j_call: TRBJ2-6; d_call: NA; cdr3_nt: TGTGCCAGCAGTATCTCCCAGGGGCACGGGGCCAACGTCCTGACTTTC; cdr3_aa: CASSISQGHGANVLTF
v_call: TRBV15; clone_size: NA; j_call: TRBJ1-5; d_call: NA; cdr3_nt: TGTGCCACCAGCAGAGAATTGGGGAGTGGGCCCCAGCATTTT; cdr3_aa: CATSRELGSGPQHF
v_call: TRBV4-3; clone_size: NA; j_call: TRBJ2-5; d_call: NA; cdr3_nt: TGCGCCAGCCAGGCGGGGGCCGGGGAGACCCAGTACTTC; cdr3_aa: CASQAGAGETQYF
v_call: TRBV27; clone_size: few; j_call: TRBJ2-7; d_call: TRBD1; cdr3_nt: TGTGCCAGCAGTGCCGGGACAGGGGGCTGGTACGAGCAGTACTTC; cdr3_aa: CASSAGTGGWYEQYF
v_call: TRBV20-1; clone_size: few; j_call: TRBJ1-6; d_call: NA; cdr3_nt: TGCAGTGCTACGCCCCTGGCCGGTACAGATAATTCACCCCTCCACTTT; cdr3_aa: CSATPLAGTDNSPLHF
v_call: TRBV10-3; clone_size: NA; j_call: TRBJ2-3; d_call: NA; cdr3_nt: TGTGCCATCAGTGAGTCGTCCGGGGGGCACTCAGATACGCAGTATTTT; cdr3_aa: CAISESSGGHSDTQYF
v_call: TRBV7-6; clone_size: NA; j_call: TRBJ2-3; d_call: NA; cdr3_nt: TGTGCCAGCAGCTTATCCCCCCGACAGTGGAGCACAGATACGCAGTATTTT; cdr3_aa: CASSLSPRQWSTDTQYF
v_call: TRBV4-3; clone_size: NA; j_call: TRBJ1-2; d_call: NA; cdr3_nt: TGCGCCAGCAGCCAAGAAATGGCGGGGGATCACTTATATGGCTACACCTTC; cdr3_aa: CASSQEMAGDHLYGYTF
v_call: TRBV5-1; clone_size: many; j_call: TRBJ2-7; d_call: TRBD2; cdr3_nt: TGTGCCAGCAGCCTGCTAGCGGGGGGCTACGAGCAGTACTTC; cdr3_aa: CASSLLAGGYEQYF
v_call: TRBV29-1; clone_size: few; j_call: TRBJ1-2; d_call: TRBD1; cdr3_nt: TGCAGCGCCCCTGAACAGGGGTTAGATGGCTACACCTTC; cdr3_aa: CSAPEQGLDGYTF
v_call: TRBV10-3; clone_size: NA; j_call: TRBJ2-7; d_call: TRBD1; cdr3_nt: TGTGCCATCAATAGGGGACAGGGGGAGTACGAGCAGTACTTC; cdr3_aa: CAINRGQGEYEQYF
v_call: TRBV20-1; clone_size: few; j_call: TRBJ2-3; d_call: TRBD2; cdr3_nt: TGCAGTGCTAGACGCGGGGGGGCGTGGACAGATACGCAGTATTTT; cdr3_aa: CSARRGGAWTDTQYF
v_call: TRBV24-1; clone_size: NA; j_call: TRBJ2-1; d_call: NA; cdr3_nt: TGTGCCACCAGTGATCCAAGGGGGTCAGTCGCCGATGAGCAGTTCTTC; cdr3_aa: CATSDPRGSVADEQFF